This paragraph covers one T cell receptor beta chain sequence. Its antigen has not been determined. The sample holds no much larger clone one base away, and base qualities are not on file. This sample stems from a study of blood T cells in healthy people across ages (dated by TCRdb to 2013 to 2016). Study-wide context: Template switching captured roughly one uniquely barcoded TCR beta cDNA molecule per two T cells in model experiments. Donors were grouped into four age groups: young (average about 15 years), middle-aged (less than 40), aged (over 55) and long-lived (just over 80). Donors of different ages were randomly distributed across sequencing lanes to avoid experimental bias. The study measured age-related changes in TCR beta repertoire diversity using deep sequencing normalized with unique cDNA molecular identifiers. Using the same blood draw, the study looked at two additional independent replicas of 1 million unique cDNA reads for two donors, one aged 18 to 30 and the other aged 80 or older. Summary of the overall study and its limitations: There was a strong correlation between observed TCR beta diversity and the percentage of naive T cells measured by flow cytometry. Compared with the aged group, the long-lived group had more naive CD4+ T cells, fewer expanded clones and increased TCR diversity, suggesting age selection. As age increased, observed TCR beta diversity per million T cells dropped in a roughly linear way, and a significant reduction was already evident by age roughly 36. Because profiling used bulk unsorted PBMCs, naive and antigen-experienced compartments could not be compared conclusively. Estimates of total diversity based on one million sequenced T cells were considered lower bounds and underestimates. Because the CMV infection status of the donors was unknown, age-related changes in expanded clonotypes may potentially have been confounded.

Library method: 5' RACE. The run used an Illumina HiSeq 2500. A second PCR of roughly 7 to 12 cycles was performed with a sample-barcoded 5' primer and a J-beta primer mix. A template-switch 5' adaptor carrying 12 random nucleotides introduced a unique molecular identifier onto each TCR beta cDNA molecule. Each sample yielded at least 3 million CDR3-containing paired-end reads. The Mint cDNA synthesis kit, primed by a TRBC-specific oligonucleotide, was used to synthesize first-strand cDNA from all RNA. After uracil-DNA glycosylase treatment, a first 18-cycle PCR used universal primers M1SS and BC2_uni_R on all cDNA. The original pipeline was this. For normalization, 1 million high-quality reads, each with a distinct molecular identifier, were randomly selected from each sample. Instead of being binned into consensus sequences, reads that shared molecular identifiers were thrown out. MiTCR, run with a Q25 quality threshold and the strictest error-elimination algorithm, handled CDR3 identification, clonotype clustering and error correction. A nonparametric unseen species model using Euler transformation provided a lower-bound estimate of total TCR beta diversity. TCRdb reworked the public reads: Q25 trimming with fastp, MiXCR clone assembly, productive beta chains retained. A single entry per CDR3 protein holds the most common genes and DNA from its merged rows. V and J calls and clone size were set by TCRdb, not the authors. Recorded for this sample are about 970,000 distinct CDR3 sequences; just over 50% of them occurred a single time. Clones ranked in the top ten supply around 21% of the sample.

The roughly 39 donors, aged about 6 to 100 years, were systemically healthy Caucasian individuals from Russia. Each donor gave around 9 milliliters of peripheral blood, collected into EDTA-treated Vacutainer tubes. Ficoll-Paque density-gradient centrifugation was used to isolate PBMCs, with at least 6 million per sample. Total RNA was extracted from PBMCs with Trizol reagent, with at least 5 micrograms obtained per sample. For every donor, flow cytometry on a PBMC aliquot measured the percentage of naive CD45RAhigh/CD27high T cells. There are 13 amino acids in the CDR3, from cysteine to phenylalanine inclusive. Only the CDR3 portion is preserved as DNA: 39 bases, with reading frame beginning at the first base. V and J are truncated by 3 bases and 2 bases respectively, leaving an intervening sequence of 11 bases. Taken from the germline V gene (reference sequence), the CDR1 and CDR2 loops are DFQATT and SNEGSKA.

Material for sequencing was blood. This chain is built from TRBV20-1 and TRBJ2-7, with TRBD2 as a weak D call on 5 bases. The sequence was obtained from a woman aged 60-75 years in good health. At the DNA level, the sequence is TGCAGTGCTAGCATTTCGGGAACCTACGAGCAGTACTTC. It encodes CSASISGTYEQYF.